This T cell receptor beta chain is from a study of T-cell memory formation after mild COVID-19. Germline CDR1 reads DFQATT; CDR2 reads SNEGSKA (reference sequence). Trimming at V came to 6 bases and at J to 7 bases, leaving 14 bases not matched to a gene. This CDR3 is 15 amino acids long. TCRdb processed the 5' RACE reads anew with MiXCR; each CDR3 protein has one entry. The table includes hundreds of thousands of distinct CDR3 sequences, approximately 16% detected once. The clonotype was recovered from a man aged 18 to 29 who had mild COVID-19 (a few samples of this study predate the infection). Cell type and time point are not known. Sequenced input: PBMCs or a T cell subset sorted from them (not recorded which). This chain links TRBV20-1 with TRBJ2-1; 8 positions match TRBD2. The chain's CDR3 is CSAPGAGGFWNEQFF. DNA for the CDR3: TGCAGTGCGCCGGGTGCGGGGGGATTTTGGAATGAGCAGTTCTTC.